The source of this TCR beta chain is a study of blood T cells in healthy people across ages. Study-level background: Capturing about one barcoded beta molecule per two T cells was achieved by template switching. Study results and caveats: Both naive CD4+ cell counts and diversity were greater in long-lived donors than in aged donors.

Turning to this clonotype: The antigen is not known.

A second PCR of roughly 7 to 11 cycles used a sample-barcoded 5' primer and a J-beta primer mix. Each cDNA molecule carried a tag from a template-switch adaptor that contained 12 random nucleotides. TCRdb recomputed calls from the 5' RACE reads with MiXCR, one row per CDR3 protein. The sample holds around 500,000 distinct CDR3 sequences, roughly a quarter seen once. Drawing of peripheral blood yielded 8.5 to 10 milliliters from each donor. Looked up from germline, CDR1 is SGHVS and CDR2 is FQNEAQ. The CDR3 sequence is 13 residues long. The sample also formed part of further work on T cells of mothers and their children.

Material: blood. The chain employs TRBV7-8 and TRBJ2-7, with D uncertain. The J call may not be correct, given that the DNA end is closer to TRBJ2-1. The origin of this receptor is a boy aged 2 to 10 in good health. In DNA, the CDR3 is TGTGCCAGCAGCATACCAGCTTTCGATGAGCAGTTCTTC. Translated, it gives CASSIPAFDEQFF.